The 14 T cell receptor beta chains listed next were all sequenced from one sample in a study of T cell repertoires in cytomegalovirus infection (dated by TCRdb to the late 2010s). Explained via the paper, the treatment or condition label denotes: in vitro stimulation with specific CMV peptide epitopes to enrich CMV-specific T cells. This sample was sequenced with an Illumina HiSeq 1500. Using fastp trimming at Q25 and MiXCR clonotype assembly, TCRdb reanalyzed the public sequencing data and kept in-frame beta chains. Rows with one shared CDR3 protein collapse into an entry with the most common genes and DNA. Here the sample has roughly 990,000 distinct CDR3 sequences; more than 25% occur a single time. 11% to 15% of the sample lies in the top ten. These receptors have no identified antigens. The sample was cultured CD8+ T cells from PBMCs, taken from culture after CMV antigen stimulation. The receptors come from a human donor in good health (CMV status not recorded). Some clones in this sample may be carry-over from other donors' samples.

A few counts support this clonotype. The chain links TRBV18 to TRBJ2-1; 8 bases are a match to TRBD1. CDR3 length: 17 residues. The J segment lost 5 bases and the V segment lost 2 bases, leaving 11 bases of the junction unmatched. Germline CDR1 and CDR2: KGHSH and LQKENI. CDR3 in DNA: TGTGCCAGCTCACCAGGAACAGGGGGGAGAGTCCACAATGAGCAGTTCTTC. Translated, it gives CASSPGTGGRVHNEQFF.

Regarding this clonotype: A much larger clone lies a single base off, so this may be a read error. V is TRBV6-5 and J is TRBJ1-1; unclear D gene. Germline loops: CDR1 MNHEY, CDR2 SVGAGI. V dropped 0 bases and J dropped 5 bases, with 7 bases sitting between them. The CDR3 sequence is 13 residues long. CDR3 coding DNA: TGTGCCAGCAGTTACTCGGAGAAAACTGAAGCTTTCTTT. Translated, it gives CASSYSEKTEAFF.

The chain has TRBV20-1 and TRBJ2-1; either TRBD1 or TRBD2 may fit D (6 bases each). Germline lookup yields CDR1 DFQATT and CDR2 SNEGSKA (reference sequence). Trimming removed 6 bases at V and 0 bases at J, with 9 bases between. This CDR3 has 13 amino acids. The CDR3 DNA follows: TGCAGTGCAGGGGGGAGCTCCTACAATGAGCAGTTCTTC. Protein sequence: CSAGGSSYNEQFF.

This chain links TRBV7-9 with TRBJ1-2; no clear D. CDR3 length: 14 residues. Trimming left V 4 bases short and J 2 bases short, with 11 bases between. CDR1 is SEHNR, CDR2 FQNEAQ, per germline (reference sequence). In nucleotides, the CDR3 is TGTGCCAGCAGCTCGAGGAAAACGAACTATGGCTACACCTTC. It translates to CASSSRKTNYGYTF.

V gene TRBV6-2 or TRBV6-3 combines with J gene TRBJ2-1, with 9 bases matching TRBD1. Trimming at V came to 2 bases and at J to 2 bases, leaving 7 bases not matched to a gene. The CDR3 has 17 residues. CDR1 is MNHEY, CDR2 SVGEGT, per germline. CDR3 loop: CASSYRRGQGPYNEQFF. The DNA for the CDR3 is TGTGCCAGCAGTTACCGCCGGGGACAGGGTCCCTACAATGAGCAGTTCTTC.

This chain connects TRBV29-1 to TRBJ1-1, with 11 nucleotides matching TRBD1. Germline CDR1 and CDR2: SQVTM and ANQGSEA. The CDR3 is 12 residues long. V lost 7 bases, J lost 5 bases, and 3 bases stayed unmatched. The CDR3 coding sequence is TGCAGCGCGGGGACAGGGGGTACTGAAGCTTTCTTT. It yields the protein CSAGTGGTEAFF.

This clonotype was seen once. The gene calls are TRBV6-2 or TRBV6-3 and TRBJ1-1; D is undetermined. V lost 6 bases and J lost 1, with 15 bases in between. The CDR3 is 15 residues long. Per the germline V gene, CDR1 is MNHEY and CDR2 is SVGEGT. The CDR3 protein is CASSPFLDWNTEAFF. The CDR3 DNA reads TGTGCCAGCAGCCCATTCCTAGATTGGAACACTGAAGCTTTCTTT.

The chain has TRBV4-1 and TRBJ2-3, with D unresolved. V shed 0 bases and J shed 0 bases, with 7 bases lying between them. Per germline, CDR1 MGHRA and CDR2 YSYEKL. The CDR3 totals 15 residues. CDR3 in DNA: TGCGCCAGCAGCCAAGAGAAACCTAGCACAGATACGCAGTATTTT. Translated: CASSQEKPSTDTQYF.

This clonotype was counted only a few times. J is TRBJ2-6 and V is TRBV6-1; 9 positions match TRBD1. Germline trimming cut 5 bases from V and 0 bases from J; bases unmatched to any gene: 14. This CDR3 contains 20 residues. CDR1 and CDR2 from the germline V gene are MNHNS and SASEGT. The CDR3: CASSSFWTGELSSGANVLTF. The CDR3 nucleotides read TGTGCCAGCAGTTCCTTCTGGACAGGGGAGCTTTCCTCTGGGGCCAACGTCCTGACTTTC.

J is TRBJ1-5 and V is TRBV19; D call uncertain. CDR1 and CDR2 (germline): LNHDA, SQIVND (reference sequence). The V end was cut by 4 bases, the J end by 6 bases, with 16 bases between. The CDR3 contains 15 residues. The CDR3 DNA reads TGTGCCAGTAGTACTTTCCAGGCCGCGGGTCAGCCCCAGCATTTT. Its protein is CASSTFQAAGQPQHF.

The gene calls are TRBV12-5 and TRBJ2-2; a weak D match, TRBD2 (7 bases). Per the germline V gene, CDR1 is LGHNT and CDR2 is FRNRAP. This CDR3 has 17 residues. Trimming took 1 base from V and 4 from J, leaving 16 bases between them. CDR3: CASGLARGARPTGELFF. In DNA, the CDR3 is TGTGCTAGTGGTTTGGCACGGGGGGCTAGGCCCACCGGGGAGCTGTTTTTT.

The rearrangement joins TRBV12-3 or TRBV12-4 to TRBJ2-5; 9 nucleotides align to TRBD1. The CDR3 is 15 amino acids. The trim removed 6 bases at V and 5 bases at J, leaving 10 bases unmatched. This chain's CDR3 is CASRPWTGEGETQYF. The DNA for the CDR3 is TGTGCCAGCAGGCCCTGGACAGGGGAAGGCGAGACCCAGTACTTC.

A remark on this clonotype: A much larger clone is a single base away; this may be a read error. V and J are TRBV7-4 and TRBJ2-1; 7 bases map to TRBD1. Germline CDR1 is SGHVT and CDR2 is SQSDAQ. CDR3 length: 15 residues. V trimming: 4 bases; J trimming: 6 bases; junction bases outside the gene matches: 9. The CDR3 protein is CASSWDARGRNEQFF. In DNA, the CDR3 is TGTGCCAGCAGCTGGGATGCGAGGGGGCGCAATGAGCAGTTCTTC.

This clonotype was seen a handful of times. The chain uses TRBV5-5 and TRBJ2-7, with D tentatively TRBD1 or TRBD2 (5 bases each). This CDR3 comprises 13 residues. Trimming stripped 3 bases from V and 3 bases from J, with 10 bases between. The germline V gene has CDR1 SGHKS and CDR2 YYEKEE (reference sequence). In DNA form, the CDR3 reads TGTGCCAGCAGCTCCTGGGACCTCTACGAGCAGTACTTC. As protein: CASSSWDLYEQYF.